This is a list of T cell receptor beta chains from one sample in a study of T cells in Graves' hyperthyroidism and ophthalmopathy. Each CDR3 protein is one row after TCRdb ran MiXCR on the multiplex PCR reads. Of some 360,000 distinct CDR3 sequences listed, around 13% are singletons. Sequences were obtained from blood. The receptors shown here come from a woman aged 60-70 years with Graves' hyperthyroidism. The conserved cysteine and the conserved F or W are not part of the CDR3 here. Clone sizes are given selectively: once, few, many, or a class where the clone is expanded.

v_call: TRBV28
clone_size: many
cdr3_aa: ASSPGGPGDTQY

v_call: TRBV20-1
clone_size: many
cdr3_aa: SARGSSGKLNIQY

v_call: TRBV19
clone_size: many
cdr3_aa: ASTPGGGNYGYT

v_call: TRBV20-1
clone_size: many
cdr3_aa: SVPAGSVNYGYT

v_call: TRBV6-1
clone_size: .
cdr3_aa: ASSRPLAGKDIKQF

v_call: TRBV11-2
clone_size: many
cdr3_aa: ASSYAGRTPRTDTQY

v_call: TRBV6-4
clone_size: few
cdr3_aa: ASSDRPGSTDTQY

v_call: TRBV20-1
clone_size: many
cdr3_aa: SAGSETDTQY

v_call: TRBV12-3/TRBV12-4
clone_size: many
cdr3_aa: ASGRQGVGEQY

v_call: TRBV5-1
clone_size: many
cdr3_aa: ASSQGQGGEAF

v_call: TRBV29-1
clone_size: few
cdr3_aa: SVEAPDGGRDIQY

v_call: TRBV11-2
clone_size: .
cdr3_aa: ASSLVGDYGYT

v_call: TRBV5-8
clone_size: .
cdr3_aa: ASSFPLGTNEKLF

v_call: TRBV18
clone_size: few
cdr3_aa: ASSPPSFWNEQF

v_call: TRBV20-1
clone_size: .
cdr3_aa: SARDGAGGKQPQH

v_call: TRBV5-1
clone_size: many
cdr3_aa: ASSSTEGGQPQH

v_call: TRBV29-1
clone_size: .
cdr3_aa: SVESWASGRGGEQY

v_call: TRBV2
clone_size: many
cdr3_aa: ASSLTSGSMY

v_call: TRBV20-1
clone_size: many
cdr3_aa: SARDLVRRQF

v_call: TRBV27
clone_size: few
cdr3_aa: ASRGGTGSQY

v_call: TRBV20-1
clone_size: many
cdr3_aa: SARGKRRETQY

v_call: TRBV7-9
clone_size: many
cdr3_aa: ASSLVGPMNTEAF